This T cell receptor beta chain is from a study of blood T cell repertoires in COVID-19. CDR3 length: 14 amino acids. The germline gives CDR1 LGHDT, CDR2 YNNKEL (reference sequence). The V and J ends lost 3 bases and 5 bases respectively, with 11 bases between them. Here immunoSEQ multiplex PCR was the method, and the copy in TCRdb shows in-frame clones only, minus some. The sample shows around 130,000 clones, 75% to 85% of them seen only once. The chain recombines TRBV3-1 (or the pseudogene TRBV3-2) with TRBJ2-1; perhaps TRBD1 as D (5 bases). The source is a human donor in a cohort sampled during active COVID-19. Sequenced sample: peripheral blood. Here the CDR3 reads CASSQIQADNEQFF. The CDR3 bases are TGTGCCAGCAGCCAGATACAGGCAGACAATGAGCAGTTCTTC.